The clone carrying this T cell receptor (beta chain) has just a few counts. The data belong to a study of blood T cell repertoires in COVID-19. On the study more broadly: Both acute and convalescent COVID-19 samples were obtained from the United States, Italy and Spain. T cells, B-cell-depleted T cells, or PBMCs supplied cDNA or gDNA.

Authors' analysis steps: Amplification of reference gene primers was used by the study to estimate nucleated cell counts. Sequencing used immunoSEQ multiplex PCR; TCRdb keeps in-frame clones, though not all of them. That table furnishes V, J and clone size, whereas the DNA furnished D and trimming. The data contain roughly 140,000 clones, 84% of them singletons. With 0 bases removed from V and 2 bases from J, the gap between germline ends came to 12 bases. CDR3 length: 16 amino acids. Germline CDR1 reads SGDLS; CDR2 reads YYNGEE. The receptor's source is a woman between 50 and 59 years old in a cohort sampled during active or convalescent COVID-19. The material sequenced was peripheral blood. The chain has TRBV9 and TRBJ1-3; D remains unclear. Here the CDR3 reads CASSVDPGYAGNTIYF. The DNA of the CDR3 is TGTGCCAGCAGCGTAGATCCGGGATATGCTGGAAACACCATATATTTT.